A selection of T cell receptor beta chains follows, all from one sample in a study of cytomegalovirus exposure and HLA in healthy donors. Using immunoSEQ multiplex PCR, the repertoire was profiled, and TCRdb retains in-frame clones only, with some absent. This sample has 90,000 to 120,000 clones, with about 83% found just once. The sample was PBMCs. Receptors originate from a female donor in good health and CMV-seropositive. The CDR3 runs from the conserved cysteine through the conserved F or W. D genes are given only for firm matches. Size values are once, few and many counts, or a class for expanded clones, and some rows have none.

. TRBJ1-6 TRBV7-2 . CASSPGITRSPLHF TGTGCCAGCAGCCCGGGAATTACAAGGTCACCCCTCCACTTT
TRBD1 TRBJ2-7 TRBV7-8 . CASSDYFRDSSYEQYF TGTGCCAGCAGCGACTATTTCCGGGACAGCTCCTACGAGCAGTACTTC
. TRBJ1-5 TRBV6-1 . CASSEGTGNQPQHF TGTGCCAGCAGTGAAGGAACAGGGAATCAGCCCCAGCATTTT
. TRBJ1-2 TRBV5-6 . CASSSSRWERYGYTF TGTGCCAGCAGCTCCTCCAGGTGGGAGCGCTATGGCTACACCTTC
. TRBJ1-1 TRBV30 . CAWSRGALDTEAFF TGTGCCTGGAGTCGGGGGGCTTTAGACACTGAAGCTTTCTTT
. TRBJ1-5 TRBV27 few CASSPRRNQPQHF TGTGCCAGCAGCCCTCGGCGGAATCAGCCCCAGCATTTT
. TRBJ2-3 TRBV19 . CASSIQQATDTQYF TGTGCCAGTAGTATACAACAAGCGACAGATACGCAGTATTTT
. TRBJ1-5 TRBV19 few CATAGGARQPQHF TGTGCCACCGCTGGGGGGGCGAGGCAGCCCCAGCATTTT
TRBD1 TRBJ1-2 TRBV5-6 . CASSLGQGMDGYTF TGTGCCAGCAGCTTGGGACAGGGTATGGATGGCTACACCTTC
. TRBJ1-4 TRBV7-9 few CASSLVARAHEKLFF TGTGCCAGCAGCTTAGTAGCCAGGGCCCATGAAAAACTGTTTTTT
. TRBJ1-1 TRBV15 . CATSPTTGMNTEAFF TGTGCCACCAGCCCTACTACGGGGATGAACACTGAAGCTTTCTTT
. TRBJ1-5 TRBV5-8 few CASSLLPNQPQHF TGTGCCAGCAGCTTGCTCCCGAATCAGCCCCAGCATTTT
TRBD2 TRBJ2-1 TRBV2 . CATRGLAGGEQFF TGTGCCACACGGGGACTAGCGGGGGGAGAGCAGTTCTTC
TRBD1 TRBJ2-1 TRBV6-4 . CASSVTLGGEQFF TGTGCCAGCAGTGTGACGTTAGGGGGCGAGCAGTTCTTC
TRBD1 TRBJ2-5 TRBV7-2 . CASSRAGRTGSGETQYF TGTGCCAGCAGCCGTGCGGGGCGGACAGGGTCTGGAGAGACCCAGTACTTC
TRBD2 TRBJ2-1 TRBV7-2 . CASSRLAGVIYNEQFF TGTGCCAGCAGCCGCTTAGCGGGGGTGATATACAATGAGCAGTTCTTC
. TRBJ1-1 TRBV29-1 . CSAQDRPNTEAFF TGCAGCGCGCAGGACAGACCGAACACTGAAGCTTTCTTT
TRBD2 TRBJ2-1 TRBV28 . CASSSRGTSGSYNEQFF TGTGCCAGCAGTTCTCGGGGGACTAGCGGATCATACAATGAGCAGTTCTTC
TRBD1 TRBJ2-7 TRBV9 . CASSRTGEPYEQYF TGTGCCAGCAGCAGGACAGGGGAGCCCTACGAGCAGTACTTC
. TRBJ2-2 TRBV18 once CASSRGRGTNIGELFF TGTGCCAGCTCACGGGGCCGCGGGACGAATATCGGGGAGCTGTTTTTT
TRBD2 TRBJ2-1 TRBV11-3 . CASSRGLAGSLEQFF TGTGCCAGCAGCCGAGGACTAGCGGGAAGCCTTGAGCAGTTCTTC
TRBD1 TRBJ1-1 TRBV9 . CASSVGPGTGGITEAFF TGTGCCAGCAGCGTAGGCCCGGGGACAGGGGGAATCACTGAAGCTTTCTTT
. TRBJ2-3 TRBV9 . CASSYRGDTQYF TGTGCCAGCAGCTATAGGGGGGATACGCAGTATTTT
TRBD2 TRBJ2-5 TRBV6-1 . CASSEELRGIQETQYF TGTGCCAGCAGTGAAGAATTGCGGGGGATCCAAGAGACCCAGTACTTC
TRBD1 TRBJ2-1 TRBV28 . CASSHSSGGSSQLEQFF TGTGCCAGCAGTCACTCATCAGGGGGATCTTCTCAACTTGAGCAGTTCTTC
TRBD1 TRBJ2-2 TRBV27 . CASALRGQGITGELFF TGTGCCAGCGCTCTCCGGGGACAGGGAATCACCGGGGAGCTGTTTTTT
TRBD2 TRBJ2-1 TRBV5-1 few CASSLRTSGRVYNEQFF TGCGCCAGCAGCTTGAGGACTAGCGGGAGAGTCTACAATGAGCAGTTCTTC
. TRBJ2-3 TRBV14 . CASSQDMYRRTDTQYF TGTGCCAGCAGCCAAGATATGTACAGACGCACAGATACGCAGTATTTT
TRBD2 TRBJ2-1 TRBV15 . CATSRELEAGPNEQFF TGTGCCACCAGCAGAGAGCTGGAAGCGGGACCCAATGAGCAGTTCTTC